This entry lists 6 T cell receptor beta chains sequenced from one sample in a study of blood T cell repertoires in COVID-19. The method was immunoSEQ multiplex PCR; TCRdb's version includes in-frame clones alone and lacks a portion of them. The data hold a few hundred thousand clones, with around 85% observed a single time. Sample: PBMCs or T cells enriched from blood (not recorded which). The origin of the receptors is a man aged 40-55 years who had recovered from COVID-19.

This rearrangement joins TRBV9 to TRBJ2-1; 7 bases map to TRBD1. The CDR3 sequence is 13 residues long. Trimming removed 1 base from V and 15 bases from J; junction bases left unmatched: 10. Per germline, CDR1 SGDLS and CDR2 YYNGEE. As DNA, the CDR3 is TGTGCCAGCAGCGTAACAGGGGACGGAAATGGGTTCTTC. Protein product: CASSVTGDGNGFF.

This chain uses TRBV7-2 with TRBJ2-7; D possibly corresponds to TRBD1 (5 bases). Germline values: CDR1 SGHTA, CDR2 FQGNSA. V dropped 3 bases and J dropped 2 bases, with 11 bases sitting between them. CDR3 length: 14 amino acids. CDR3 DNA sequence: TGTGCCAGCAGCTTCGCAGGGTCCACCTACGAGCAGTACTTC. The encoded protein is CASSFAGSTYEQYF.

The gene calls are TRBV3-1 (or the pseudogene TRBV3-2) and TRBJ2-7; D is ambiguous. The CDR3 consists of 12 residues. Germline V gene lookup returns CDR1 LGHDT and CDR2 YNNKEL (reference sequence). The V end was cut by 1 base, the J end by 4 bases, with 5 bases between. CDR3 sequence (DNA): TGTGCCAGCAGCCAAGGCGCATACGAGCAGTACTTC. Translating gives CASSQGAYEQYF.

V is TRBV10-1 and J is TRBJ1-1; D unresolved. CDR1 is WNHNN, CDR2 SYGVQD, per germline (reference sequence). V gave up 3 bases and J gave up 7 bases, with 6 bases separating them. The CDR3 is 11 residues long. CDR3 bases: TGCGCCAGCAGTGACTCGGGTGAAGCTTTCTTT. As protein: CASSDSGEAFF.

The chain uses TRBV27 and TRBJ1-5; D is undetermined. CDR1 MNHEY and CDR2 SMNVEV come from the germline V gene (reference sequence). The V gene lost 6 bases and the J gene lost 0 bases, with 12 bases spanning the gap. This CDR3 is built from 15 residues. The CDR3 loop is CASRLGLNSNQPQHF. The CDR3 DNA reads as TGTGCCAGCAGACTCGGACTGAATAGCAATCAGCCCCAGCATTTT.

The V call is TRBV7-9, the J call TRBJ1-2; TRBD1 matches at 7 bases. Germline lookup yields CDR1 SEHNR and CDR2 FQNEAQ (reference sequence). V trimming: 4 bases; J trimming: 4 bases; junction bases outside the gene matches: 6. CDR3 size: 14 residues. CDR3 sequence reads: CASSSPGTAYGYTF. The CDR3 DNA follows: TGTGCCAGCAGCTCCCCCGGGACAGCCTATGGCTACACCTTC. Based on the CDR3 plus reference TRBV7-9 and TRBJ1-2, the full variable domain is DTGVSQNPRHKITKRGQNVTFRCDPISEHNRLYWYRQTLGQGPEFLTYFQNEAQLEKSRLLSDRFSAERPKGSFSTLEIQRTEQGDSAMYLCASSSPGTAYGYTFGSGTRLTVV.